A single sample is the source of the 25 T cell receptor beta chains below, sequenced in a study of early T cells in non-severe SARS-CoV-2 infection. TCRdb passed the 5' RACE reads through MiXCR, listing each CDR3 protein once. The sample records about 80,000 distinct CDR3 sequences, about 12% being singletons. The sequencing input was whole blood. The source is an adult who was a healthcare worker with PCR-confirmed SARS-CoV-2 infection or an uninfected control (not recorded which).

Ten or more counts support this clonotype. The CDR3 DNA follows: TGTGCCAGCAGCGAGACTAGCGGGGCCCCCTACGAGCAGTACTTC. This encodes CASSETSGAPYEQYF. This sequence joins TRBV11-2 and TRBJ2-7; 11 nucleotides line up with TRBD2. CDR3 size: 15 residues. Per germline, CDR1 SGHAT and CDR2 FQNNGV. V was pared by 5 bases and J by 2 bases, with 5 bases of the junction left unmatched.

This clonotype was picked up many times. This rearrangement joins TRBV11-2 to TRBJ2-7; 11 positions agree with TRBD2. This CDR3 has 16 residues. V shed 1 base and J 3 bases; nucleotides not matched to a gene: 5. Germline V CDR1 and CDR2: SGHAT, FQNNGV. CDR3 loop: CASSLVRLAGSYEQYF. Here the CDR3 DNA reads TGTGCCAGCAGCTTAGTTAGACTAGCGGGAAGCTACGAGCAGTACTTC.

As regards this clonotype: One junction end does not reproduce the germline sequence, and a read error may be involved. The V call is TRBV11-2, the J call TRBJ1-1, with D perhaps matching TRBD1 (6 bases). CDR1 and CDR2 (germline): SGHAT, FQNNGV. The CDR3 spans 15 residues. CDR3 bases: TGTGCCAGCAGCCCAGCAGGGGCCCTCGGGACTGAAGCTTCCTTT. Translating it yields CASSPAGALGTEASF.

Many counts were recorded for this clonotype. The gene calls are TRBV20-1 and TRBJ1-5; D is uncertain. Germline V gene lookup returns CDR1 DFQATT and CDR2 SNEGSKA (reference sequence). V was pared by 0 bases and J by 9 bases, with 15 bases between. This CDR3 has 14 amino acids. The CDR3 loop reads CSARDLPNPGPQHF. The DNA for the CDR3 is TGCAGTGCTAGAGACCTCCCAAATCCAGGGCCCCAGCATTTT.

The table lists this clonotype with a few counts. The V call is TRBV28, the J call TRBJ2-7; TRBD2 might be the D (6 bases). There are 13 residues in the CDR3. Germline lookup yields CDR1 MDHEN and CDR2 SYDVKM. V was pared by 10 bases and J by 2 bases, with 15 bases between. CDR3 bases: TGTGCCACCGGAGGAGGGAGCCCCTACGAGCAGTACTTC. Residues: CATGGGSPYEQYF.

About this clonotype: A much larger clone lies one base from this, so it may be a read error. V gene TRBV7-8 combines with J gene TRBJ1-5; D gene ambiguous. The CDR3 has 13 residues. Per germline, CDR1 SGHVS and CDR2 FQNEAQ. The CDR3 DNA is TGTGCCAGCAGCTTGGGAAGCAATCGGCCCCAGCATTTT. Its protein is CASSLGSNRPQHF. Variable domain in full (rest from reference TRBV7-8 and TRBJ1-5): GAGVSQSPRYKVAKRGQDVALRCDPISGHVSLFWYQQALGQGPEFLTYFQNEAQLDKSGLPSDRFFAERPEGSVSTLKIQRTQQEDSAVYLCASSLGSNRPQHFGDGTRLSIL.

The sample holds many counts of this clonotype. The chain employs TRBV20-1 and TRBJ1-6; D may be TRBD1 (5 bases). The germline V gene encodes CDR1 DFQATT and CDR2 SNEGSKA (reference sequence). Trimming pared 5 bases from V and 6 bases from J, leaving 20 bases between. The CDR3 sequence is 16 residues long. The CDR3 is CSAQAPGGGSNSPLHF. In nucleotides, the CDR3 is TGCAGTGCTCAAGCTCCTGGGGGAGGTTCTAATTCACCCCTCCACTTT.

This clonotype was observed many times. The V gene is TRBV7-8, the J gene TRBJ1-3, with D maybe TRBD1 (5 bases). This CDR3 region has 16 residues. V was cut by 1 base and J by 0 bases, with 10 bases left in between. CDR1 is SGHVS, CDR2 FQNEAQ, per germline. This chain's CDR3 is CASSLEPGSSGNTIYF. The DNA for the CDR3 is TGTGCCAGCAGCTTAGAGCCAGGGAGCTCTGGAAACACCATATATTTT.

The rearrangement uses TRBV11-3 and TRBJ2-3; 15 bases align to TRBD2. Germline CDR1 reads SGHNT; CDR2 reads YENEEA. With 8 bases clipped from V and 6 bases from J, the junction kept 0 bases outside the gene matches. CDR3 length equals 13 residues. The CDR3 loop is CASGTSGGDTQYF. The CDR3 DNA reads TGTGCCAGCGGGACTAGCGGGGGGGATACGCAGTATTTT.

This clonotype was counted many times. V is TRBV18 and J is TRBJ1-4, with 7 bases lining up with TRBD1. The CDR3 has 14 amino acids. The trim removed 3 bases at V and 7 bases at J, leaving 5 bases unmatched. The germline gives CDR1 KGHSH, CDR2 LQKENI. The CDR3 is CASSPTGRPEKLFF. The CDR3 region has the DNA TGTGCCAGCTCACCGACAGGGCGCCCTGAAAAACTGTTTTTT.

On this clonotype: With a much larger clone just one base away, this may be a read error. The J gene is TRBJ2-2, the V gene TRBV7-3, with D possibly matching TRBD2 (5 bases). The germline gives CDR1 SGHTA, CDR2 FQGTGA. The CDR3 has 15 residues. The DNA of the CDR3 is TGTGCCAGCAGCTTTCTTGAGGGATCCACCGGGGAGCTGCTTTTT. Translated, it gives CASSFLEGSTGELLF.

This chain connects TRBV9 to TRBJ2-1; TRBD2 matches 12 bases. V trimming: 3 bases; J trimming: 4 bases; junction bases outside the gene matches: 5. Germline CDR1 is SGDLS and CDR2 is YYNGEE. This CDR3 is 16 amino acids long. DNA of the CDR3: TGTGCCAGCAGCGACCTGACTAGCGGGGGATACAATGAGCAGTTCTTC. Protein sequence: CASSDLTSGGYNEQFF.

This clonotype has a handful of counts. The genes are TRBV12-3 or TRBV12-4 and TRBJ1-6, with D perhaps matching TRBD1 (6 bases). There are 14 residues in the CDR3. The V end lost 6 bases, the J end lost 7 bases, and 13 bases lay between the germline ends. The CDR3 is CASRGAGNNSPLHF. DNA for the CDR3: TGTGCCAGCAGGGGGGCAGGGAACAATTCACCCCTCCACTTT.

This clonotype was counted many times. The V call is TRBV18, the J call TRBJ1-1; D gene uncertain. V shed 3 bases and J shed 4 bases, with 12 bases lying between them. The CDR3 totals 14 residues. Germline values: CDR1 KGHSH, CDR2 LQKENI. The CDR3 sequence: CASSPSRGSTEAFF. Written as DNA, the CDR3 is TGTGCCAGCTCACCGAGTCGCGGGAGCACTGAAGCTTTCTTT.

This clonotype has more than one count but fewer than ten. This rearrangement joins TRBV29-1 to TRBJ2-3; D might be TRBD1 or TRBD2, each matching 5 bases. The CDR3 is 14 residues long. Germline V gene lookup returns CDR1 SQVTM and CDR2 ANQGSEA. Deletions cut 5 bases from V and 0 bases from J, with 12 bases between. The CDR3: CSVPGADSTDTQYF. CDR3 coding DNA: TGCAGCGTTCCCGGGGCGGATAGCACAGATACGCAGTATTTT.

The chain employs TRBV6-2 or TRBV6-3 and TRBJ2-1; D unresolved. The V gene's germline CDR1 is MNHEY and CDR2 SVGEGT. V was trimmed by 9 bases and J by 5 bases, leaving 17 bases between them. This CDR3 comprises 14 residues. Here the CDR3 reads CASSQATRDNEQFF. The DNA for the CDR3 is TGTGCCAGTAGTCAGGCCACTCGAGACAATGAGCAGTTCTTC.

This rearrangement joins TRBV9 to TRBJ2-7; no clear D. V was cut by 2 bases and J by 3 bases, with 9 bases left in between. The CDR3 is made up of 13 amino acids. Germline CDR1 is SGDLS and CDR2 is YYNGEE. The CDR3 nucleotides are TGTGCCAGCAGCGTCGGCCTGGGCTACGAGCAGTACTTC. Translated: CASSVGLGYEQYF.

This clonotype was detected ten times or more. J is TRBJ2-7 and V is TRBV3-1, with a possible D match to TRBD1 (5 bases). The V end lost 0 bases, the J end lost 4 bases, and 10 bases lay between the germline ends. CDR3 length: 14 residues. Germline CDR1 is LGHDT and CDR2 is YNNKEL (reference sequence). In DNA, the CDR3 is TGTGCCAGCAGCCAAGACTATCAGGGATACGAGCAGTACTTC. This sequence encodes CASSQDYQGYEQYF.

This clonotype was recorded many times. The V gene is TRBV9, the J gene TRBJ2-7, with D perhaps assigned TRBD1 or TRBD2 (5 bases each). Germline V gives CDR1 SGDLS, CDR2 YYNGEE. Trimming cost V 2 bases and J 0 bases, with 9 bases left between them. This CDR3 is built from 14 residues. CDR3 sequence reads: CASSVGPSSYEQYF. CDR3 sequence (DNA): TGTGCCAGCAGCGTGGGACCAAGCTCCTACGAGCAGTACTTC.

This clonotype was recorded at least ten times. The J gene is TRBJ2-5, the V gene TRBV7-8; TRBD2 matches at 7 bases. The CDR3 length is 15 residues. The J segment lost 5 bases and the V segment lost 1 base, leaving 7 bases of the junction unmatched. CDR1 is SGHVS, CDR2 FQNEAQ, per germline. Here the CDR3 DNA reads TGTGCCAGCAGCTTAGTCCTAGCGGTACGCGAGACCCAGTACTTC. It is translated as CASSLVLAVRETQYF.

The rearrangement joins TRBV28 to TRBJ2-5, with D tentatively TRBD1 (5 bases). The CDR3 totals 16 residues. V was pared by 2 bases and J by 5 bases, with 18 bases between. The germline V gene encodes CDR1 MDHEN and CDR2 SYDVKM. This CDR3 reads CASSLGLGVPGETQYF. In DNA form, the CDR3 reads TGTGCCAGCAGTTTAGGGTTAGGAGTGCCAGGGGAGACCCAGTACTTC.

The sample holds many counts of this clonotype. The chain couples TRBV18 to TRBJ1-2; maybe TRBD1 (5 bases). V dropped 3 bases and J dropped 0 bases, with 5 bases sitting between them. This CDR3 contains 13 residues. CDR1 and CDR2 from the germline V gene are KGHSH and LQKENI. CDR3 sequence reads: CASSPGANYGYTF. DNA for the CDR3: TGTGCCAGCTCACCGGGGGCTAACTATGGCTACACCTTC.

Concerning this clonotype itself: At one end the junction does not follow the germline gene, possibly because of a read error. The chain joins TRBV7-2 to TRBJ2-3; 10 bases match TRBD2. Per the germline V gene, CDR1 is SGHTA and CDR2 is FQGNSA. The CDR3 covers 16 residues. The CDR3 sequence: CASSLEALAGADTQYF. In DNA, the CDR3 is TGTGCCAGCAGCTTAGAGGCCCTAGCGGGGGCAGATACGCAGTATTTC.

This clonotype was recorded many times. Given the absence of the conserved phenylalanine or tryptophan at the CDR3 end, a read error is likely. V is TRBV6-1 and J is TRBJ2-3, with TRBD2 matching 7 bases. Trimming removed 5 bases from V and 3 bases from J; junction bases left unmatched: 5. The CDR3 is 14 residues long. CDR1 is MNHNS, CDR2 SASEGT, per germline. The CDR3 spells CASSPGGRTDTQYI. Written as DNA, the CDR3 is TGTGCCAGCAGTCCGGGGGGTAGGACAGATACGCAGTATATT.

In this sample, this clonotype turned up many times. The chain has TRBV28 and TRBJ1-4; D ambiguous. CDR3 size: 12 residues. Germline CDR1 is MDHEN and CDR2 is SYDVKM. V dropped 6 bases and J dropped 8 bases, with 10 bases sitting between them. The chain's CDR3 is CASRGLEEKLFF. As DNA, the CDR3 is TGTGCCAGCAGGGGTTTAGAGGAAAAACTGTTTTTT. The full variable domain, in which reference TRBV28 and TRBJ1-4 provide the parts outside the CDR3, is DVKVTQSSRYLVKRTGEKVFLECVQDMDHENMFWYRQDPGLGLRLIYFSYDVKMKEKGDIPEGYSVSREKKERFSLILESASTNQTSMYLCASRGLEEKLFFGSGTQLSVL.